This TCR beta chain was sequenced in a study of T cells in Graves' hyperthyroidism and ophthalmopathy. Points from the study as a whole: Ophthalmopathy was identified by the model a median approximately six months ahead of onset. In blood, most of the thyroid clonotypes expanded above 0.001 were also present.

RNA transcripts were the template for amplifying TCR beta CDR3 regions. HTBI primers were used for first-round RT-PCR of the TCR CDR3. TCRdb re-analysed the multiplex PCR reads in MiXCR, keeping a single row per CDR3 protein. The table lists 600,000 to 650,000 distinct CDR3 sequences, less than 25% of them singletons. Ophthalmopathy patients had moderate-to-severe active disease, CAS ≥3, NOSPECS ≥4, and disease duration under 3 months. This CDR3 spans 14 amino acids. Germline V gene data show CDR1 as MDHEN and CDR2 as SYDVKM. The germline V and J ends were trimmed by 3 bases and 7 bases, with 12 bases remaining between them. With regard to this clonotype: Its antigen is unidentified.

The clonotype originates from a man aged 30-40 years with Graves' ophthalmopathy. Sequenced input: blood. The chain has TRBV28 and TRBJ2-2; unclear D gene. CDR3 sequence: CASSFQRLGGELFF. The CDR3, as DNA: TGTGCCAGCAGTTTTCAGAGGTTGGGCGGGGAGCTGTTTTTT. Using reference TRBV28 and TRBJ2-2 for the parts outside the CDR3, the full variable domain is DVKVTQSSRYLVKRTGEKVFLECVQDMDHENMFWYRQDPGLGLRLIYFSYDVKMKEKGDIPEGYSVSREKKERFSLILESASTNQTSMYLCASSFQRLGGELFFGEGSRLTVL.